The 7 T cell receptor beta chains given below trace back to one sample, sequenced in a study of cytomegalovirus exposure and HLA in healthy donors. The PCR contained 60 Vbeta and 13 Jbeta primers. Assay: immunoSEQ multiplex PCR; the TCRdb copy retains only in-frame clones and omits some. This sample has hundreds of thousands of clones, with 70% to 90% found just once. The sequenced sample was PBMCs. Receptors originate from a woman aged 18-30 years in good health and CMV-seronegative.

The chain combines TRBV30 with TRBJ2-3, with D perhaps TRBD2 (5 bases). The germline V gene has CDR1 GTSNPN and CDR2 SVGIG (reference sequence). V was trimmed by 0 bases and J by 4 bases, leaving 8 bases between them. This CDR3 region has 13 residues. Here the CDR3 reads CAWSVGGADTQYF. For the CDR3, the DNA is TGTGCCTGGAGTGTAGGAGGCGCAGATACGCAGTATTTT.

The chain couples TRBV2 to TRBJ1-2, with TRBD1 as a possible D gene (5 bases). Germline assignment: CDR1 SNHLY and CDR2 FYNNEI. CDR3 length equals 15 residues. Deletions cut 4 bases from V and 2 bases from J, with 14 bases between. The CDR3 DNA reads TGTGCCAGCAGTGTCCAGGGCGCTACCAACTATGGCTACACCTTC. Translation: CASSVQGATNYGYTF. Using reference TRBV2 and TRBJ1-2 for the parts outside the CDR3, the full variable domain is EPEVTQTPSHQVTQMGQEVILRCVPISNHLYFYWYRQILGQKVEFLVSFYNNEISEKSEIFDDQFSVERPDGSNFTLKIRSTKLEDSAMYFCASSVQGATNYGYTFGSGTRLTVV.

The rearrangement uses TRBV7-6 and TRBJ2-7; 11 bases are a match to TRBD2. Germline CDR1 reads SGHVS; CDR2 reads FNYEAQ. The CDR3 runs to 16 residues. V lost 1 base to trimming and J lost 0 bases; unmatched junction nucleotides: 2. The CDR3 loop reads CASSLGGLADSYEQYF. The CDR3 nucleotides are TGTGCCAGCAGCTTAGGGGGACTAGCGGACTCCTACGAGCAGTACTTC.

This chain's CDR3 is CASSPALLYEQYF. CDR3 coding DNA: TGTGCCAGCAGCCCAGCGTTACTCTACGAGCAGTACTTC. The chain recombines TRBV6-1 with TRBJ2-7; unclear D gene. Trimming took 6 bases from V and 3 from J, leaving 12 bases between them. The CDR3 covers 13 residues. The germline V gene has CDR1 MNHNS and CDR2 SASEGT.

V is TRBV6-1 and J is TRBJ1-5; no reliable D call. V lost 1 base and J lost 3, with 10 bases in between. Germline V gene lookup returns CDR1 MNHNS and CDR2 SASEGT. The length of the CDR3 is 15 residues. The CDR3 sequence: CASSEVGGLNQPQHF. The CDR3 DNA reads as TGTGCCAGCAGTGAAGTCGGAGGGCTCAATCAGCCCCAGCATTTT.

This sequence joins TRBV5-1 and TRBJ2-3; 13 nucleotides line up with TRBD2. This CDR3 spans 17 amino acids. Germline trimming cut 4 bases from V and 2 bases from J; bases unmatched to any gene: 7. Germline V lookup: CDR1 SGHRS, CDR2 YFSETQ. This CDR3 is CASSPVLAGGITDTQYF. The CDR3 DNA sequence: TGCGCCAGCAGCCCGGTACTAGCGGGGGGGATCACAGATACGCAGTATTTT.

The chain has TRBV6-5 and TRBJ2-7; tentative D call: TRBD2 (5 bases). This CDR3 has 15 residues. Trimming left V 6 bases short and J 2 bases short, with 17 bases between. Germline V lookup: CDR1 MNHEY, CDR2 SVGAGI. The CDR3 loop reads CASSSRIDGTYEQYF. The DNA of the CDR3 is TGTGCCAGCAGCTCCCGGATTGACGGGACCTACGAGCAGTACTTC.